These 3 T cell receptor beta chains came from one sample sequenced in a study of blood T cell repertoires in COVID-19 (dated by TCRdb to 2020 to 2021). Library prep was done by the immunoSEQ multiplex PCR assay. TCRdb stores this immuneACCESS table with in-frame sequences only. Part of the clones is absent; in the studies checked, under half of the shortfall reflects unresolved V genes, and no reason is known for the rest. Present in this sample are 100,000 to 150,000 clones, roughly nine tenths of which were seen just once. In total, the top ten clones hold 11% of the sample. The specimen sequenced was peripheral blood. These receptor sequences come from a woman in her seventies with COVID-19, enrolled during active disease.

The V gene is TRBV6-5, the J gene TRBJ2-4; TRBD2 agrees at 8 bases. This CDR3 contains 15 residues. Germline loops: CDR1 MNHEY, CDR2 SVGAGI. V was clipped by 0 bases and J by 7 bases; unmatched bases: 5. The CDR3 spells CASSYSTGGRNIQYF. CDR3 DNA sequence: TGTGCCAGCAGTTACTCTACGGGGGGGCGGAACATTCAGTACTTC.

The rearrangement uses TRBV2 and TRBJ2-1, with 7 bases aligning to TRBD1. The trim removed 9 bases at V and 1 base at J, leaving 9 bases unmatched. In germline, CDR1 is SNHLY, CDR2 FYNNEI. The CDR3 is 15 amino acids. The CDR3 sequence is CASWDSTRSYNEQFF. The CDR3 bases are TGTGCCAGTTGGGACAGTACTAGATCCTACAATGAGCAGTTCTTC.

The chain employs TRBV29-1 and TRBJ2-2; 9 nucleotides match TRBD1. This CDR3 comprises 16 residues. J was trimmed by 4 bases and V by 7 bases; bases with no gene match: 13. Germline assignment: CDR1 SQVTM and CDR2 ANQGSEA. CDR3 bases: TGCAGCGCCCGAACCCCGGGACAGGGTCTCACCGGGGAGCTGTTTTTT. Translation: CSARTPGQGLTGELFF.